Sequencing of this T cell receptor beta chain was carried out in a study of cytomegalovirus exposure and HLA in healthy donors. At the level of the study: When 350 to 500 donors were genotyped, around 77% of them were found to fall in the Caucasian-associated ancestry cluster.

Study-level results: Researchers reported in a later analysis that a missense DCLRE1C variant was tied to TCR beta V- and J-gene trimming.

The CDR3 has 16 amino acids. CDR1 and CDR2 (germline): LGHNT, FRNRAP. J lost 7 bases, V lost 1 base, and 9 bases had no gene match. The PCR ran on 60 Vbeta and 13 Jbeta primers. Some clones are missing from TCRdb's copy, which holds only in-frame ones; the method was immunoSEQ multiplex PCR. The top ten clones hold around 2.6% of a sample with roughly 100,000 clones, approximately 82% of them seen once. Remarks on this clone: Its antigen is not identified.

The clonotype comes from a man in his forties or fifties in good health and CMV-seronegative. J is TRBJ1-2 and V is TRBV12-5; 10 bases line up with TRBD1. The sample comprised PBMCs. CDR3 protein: CASGLAPGQGLTGYTF. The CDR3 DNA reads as TGTGCTAGTGGTTTGGCTCCGGGACAGGGGCTAACTGGCTACACCTTC. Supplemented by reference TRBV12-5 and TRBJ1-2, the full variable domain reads DARVTQTPRHKVTEMGQEVTMRCQPILGHNTVFWYRQTMMQGLELLAYFRNRAPLDDSGMPKDRFSAEMPDATLATLKIQPSEPRDSAVYFCASGLAPGQGLTGYTFGSGTRLTVV.